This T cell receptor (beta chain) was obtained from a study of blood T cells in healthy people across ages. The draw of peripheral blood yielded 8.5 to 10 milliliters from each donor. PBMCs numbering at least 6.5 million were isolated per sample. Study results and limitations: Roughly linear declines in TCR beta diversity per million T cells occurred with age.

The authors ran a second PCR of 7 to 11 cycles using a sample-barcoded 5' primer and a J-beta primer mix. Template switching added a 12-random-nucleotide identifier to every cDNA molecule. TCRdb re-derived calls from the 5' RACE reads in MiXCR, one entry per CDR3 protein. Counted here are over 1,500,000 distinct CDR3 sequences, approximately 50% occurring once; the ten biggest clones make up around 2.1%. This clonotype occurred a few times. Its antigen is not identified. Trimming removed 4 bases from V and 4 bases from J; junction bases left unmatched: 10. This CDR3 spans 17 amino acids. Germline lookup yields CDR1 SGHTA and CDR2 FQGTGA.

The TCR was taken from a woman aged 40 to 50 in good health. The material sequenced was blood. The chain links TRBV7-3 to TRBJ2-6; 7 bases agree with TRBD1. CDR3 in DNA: TGTGCCAGCAGCTCCGCCTACAGGGGCAACGGGGCCAACGTCCTGACTTTC. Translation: CASSSAYRGNGANVLTF.